This T cell receptor beta chain originates from a study of HIV-infected patients and healthy controls. Study-wide points: Apparent post-therapy Gini recovery among HIV-infected patients was not reproduced with size-matched repertoires. During therapy, HIV-associated CDR3s fell significantly in frequency, while CMV-associated CDR3s did not change significantly.

This clonotype counts as medium-sized. Its antigen remains unknown. 500 ng RNA was reverse transcribed with alpha and beta constant-region primers. Alpha and beta chain libraries were made separately by chain-specific third strand synthesis with multiplexing indices. Second strand synthesis was primed from the SP2 site. TCRdb fed the 5' RACE reads into MiXCR, producing one record per CDR3 protein. The sample consists of over 10,000 distinct CDR3 sequences, roughly 5% of them appearing once. All unsorted peripheral T cells were captured because whole blood was used without fractionation. Deletions cut 0 bases from V and 0 bases from J, with 8 bases between. The CDR3 is made up of 15 amino acids. Germline CDR1 is SGHNT and CDR2 is YYREEE (reference sequence).

Sequencing was performed on blood. This TCR derives from an adult in good health. V gene TRBV5-4 combines with J gene TRBJ2-3; D ambiguous. CDR3 coding DNA: TGTGCCAGCAGCTTGGATCCGGTTAGCACAGATACGCAGTATTTT. Protein product: CASSLDPVSTDTQYF. Drawing the rest from reference TRBV5-4 and TRBJ2-3, the complete variable domain is ETGVTQSPTHLIKTRGQQVTLRCSSQSGHNTVSWYQQALGQGPQFIFQYYREEENGRGNFPPRFSGLQFPNYSSELNVNALELDDSALYLCASSLDPVSTDTQYFGPGTRLTVL.